This entry lists 27 T cell receptor beta chains sequenced from one sample in a study of siplizumab effects on memory and regulatory T cells. The assay was immunoSEQ multiplex PCR, and TCRdb's table has in-frame clones only and misses some. The data show around 83,000 clones, around 90% seen once. The sample consisted of CD4+ T cells sorted from blood. These receptors originate from a human donor in good health.

This clone was detected once. The junction departs from the called germline gene at one end, perhaps through a read error. V gene TRBV5-1 combines with J gene TRBJ1-5; D gene unclear. The CDR3 spans 14 residues. Germline CDR1 SGHRS, CDR2 YFSETQ. The CDR3 DNA is TGTGCCAGCAGCTTGGTGGGCGGCAATCAGCCCCAGCATTTT. Its translation: CASSLVGGNQPQHF.

This chain uses TRBV7-2 with TRBJ2-7, with TRBD1 matching over 7 bases. The CDR3 runs to 14 residues. Per germline, CDR1 SGHTA and CDR2 FQGNSA. The ends lost 2 bases at V and 3 bases at J; junction bases unmatched: 4. The CDR3 here is CASSLTTGVYEQYF. As DNA, the CDR3 is TGTGCCAGCAGCTTAACCACAGGGGTCTACGAGCAGTACTTC.

This clone was seen a few times. CDR3 coding DNA: TGTGCCAGCAGCATCCGACAGGGTCGGTCTGGAAACACCATATATTTT. This gives the protein CASSIRQGRSGNTIYF. This chain connects TRBV13 to TRBJ1-3, with 7 bases fitting TRBD1. V was pared by 5 bases and J by 1 base, with 8 bases of the junction left unmatched. The CDR3 covers 16 residues. Looked up from germline, CDR1 is PRHDT and CDR2 is FYEKMQ (reference sequence).

This clone was counted a few times. V is TRBV18 and J is TRBJ2-7; D is unclear. The CDR3 extends over 13 amino acids. The V end was cut by 4 bases, the J end by 3 bases, with 10 bases between. Germline V gene lookup returns CDR1 KGHSH and CDR2 LQKENI. In nucleotides, the CDR3 is TGTGCCAGCTCACTCGGGCCCTACTACGAGCAGTACTTC. Its translation: CASSLGPYYEQYF. The complete variable domain, with remaining parts taken from reference TRBV18 and TRBJ2-7, reads NAGVMQNPRHLVRRRGQEARLRCSPMKGHSHVYWYRQLPEEGLKFMVYLQKENIIDESGMPKERFSAEFPKEGPSILRIQQVVRGDSAAYFCASSLGPYYEQYFGPGTRLTVT.

The rearrangement uses TRBV19 and TRBJ1-5; D is unclear. CDR1 is LNHDA and CDR2 is SQIVND in the germline V gene (reference sequence). This CDR3 contains 16 residues. The V end was cut by 3 bases, the J end by 9 bases, with 21 bases between. The DNA for the CDR3 is TGTGCCAGTAGTATCTCAGCTTCGGAACCTGGAAGGCCCCAGCATTTT. Encoded protein: CASSISASEPGRPQHF.

The J gene is TRBJ1-2, the V gene TRBV6-6, with D hard to call. Trimming removed 2 bases from V and 4 bases from J, with 8 bases in between. This CDR3 spans 13 amino acids. The germline CDR1 and CDR2 sequences are MNHNY and SVGAGI (reference sequence). The CDR3 spells CASSYDGFYGYTF. The CDR3, as DNA: TGTGCCAGCAGTTACGACGGATTCTATGGCTACACCTTC.

The chain couples TRBV11-2 to TRBJ2-1; 8 nucleotides agree with TRBD2. V trimming: 4 bases; J trimming: 1 base; junction bases outside the gene matches: 6. This CDR3 has 16 residues. In germline, CDR1 is SGHAT, CDR2 FQNNGV. CDR3 region: CASSSAAGESYNEQFF. The CDR3 coding sequence is TGTGCCAGCAGCTCCGCAGCGGGAGAGTCCTACAATGAGCAGTTCTTC.

V gene TRBV6-5 combines with J gene TRBJ1-1, with TRBD1 as a possible D gene (5 bases). CDR3 length: 12 residues. The V end lost 5 bases, the J end lost 5 bases, and 9 bases lay between the germline ends. Germline V CDR1 and CDR2: MNHEY, SVGAGI. In DNA form, the CDR3 reads TGTGCCAGCAGTCAGGGAGGGACTGAAGCTTTCTTT. Protein sequence: CASSQGGTEAFF.

The V and J genes are TRBV12-5 and TRBJ2-7; D possibly uses TRBD1 or TRBD2 (5 bases each). Germline CDR1 and CDR2: LGHNT and FRNRAP. V lost 7 bases and J 6 bases, leaving 19 bases between the germline ends. There are 14 residues in the CDR3. CDR3 loop: CASASGQPRSEQYF. The DNA for the CDR3 is TGTGCTAGTGCCTCGGGGCAGCCCAGATCCGAGCAGTACTTC.

The rearrangement uses TRBV6-1 and TRBJ2-2; 11 nucleotides line up with TRBD2. The length of the CDR3 is 15 residues. CDR1 MNHNS and CDR2 SASEGT come from the germline V gene. The ends lost 7 bases at V and 1 base at J; junction bases unmatched: 2. The CDR3 nucleotides are TGTGCCAGCAAAACTAGCGGGAGGAACACCGGGGAGCTGTTTTTT. This gives the protein CASKTSGRNTGELFF.

The chain combines TRBV5-4 with TRBJ1-4; 7 bases line up with TRBD1. The CDR3 has 13 residues. The J segment lost 5 bases and the V segment lost 4 bases, leaving 2 bases of the junction unmatched. Germline V CDR1 and CDR2: SGHNT, YYREEE (reference sequence). DNA of the CDR3: TGTGCCAGCAGCAACAGGGGAAATGAAAAACTGTTTTTT. This encodes CASSNRGNEKLFF. Combining the CDR3 with reference TRBV5-4 and TRBJ1-4 gives the whole variable domain ETGVTQSPTHLIKTRGQQVTLRCSSQSGHNTVSWYQQALGQGPQFIFQYYREEENGRGNFPPRFSGLQFPNYSSELNVNALELDDSALYLCASSNRGNEKLFFGSGTQLSVL.

The V call is TRBV11-3, the J call TRBJ2-1; D is undetermined. This CDR3 is 11 amino acids long. Germline V lookup: CDR1 SGHNT, CDR2 YENEEA. Trimming shortened V by 5 bases and J by 9 bases, and 8 bases separated the two germline ends. DNA for the CDR3: TGTGCCAGCAGCCCGAGTACTGAGCAGTTCTTC. Its translation: CASSPSTEQFF.

The V call is TRBV21-1, the J call TRBJ1-2; no DNA check was done on the table's D call, TRBD1. TRBV21-1 is recorded as a pseudogene. The CDR3 length is 11 residues. DNA of the CDR3: TGTGCCAGGGAGGGACAGGGATACTACACCTTC. Residues: CAREGQGYYTF.

This clone was counted a few times. This chain connects TRBV5-1 to TRBJ2-5, with 8 bases matching TRBD2. Germline V gives CDR1 SGHRS, CDR2 YFSETQ. V gave up 0 bases and J gave up 3 bases; unmatched junction bases: 7. This CDR3 region has 16 residues. The CDR3 spells CASSLGPAGVEETQYF. Here the CDR3 DNA reads TGCGCCAGCAGCTTGGGCCCAGCGGGAGTTGAAGAGACCCAGTACTTC.

This clone was observed a handful of times. This chain joins TRBV11-2 and TRBJ1-5; a weak D match, TRBD1 (5 bases). Per the germline V gene, CDR1 is SGHAT and CDR2 is FQNNGV. Between the trimmed V and J ends, which lost 9 bases and 0 bases, there was a span of 9 bases. The CDR3 is 13 amino acids. Here the CDR3 reads CARQAYSNQPQHF. The CDR3 DNA follows: TGTGCCAGACAGGCCTATAGCAATCAGCCCCAGCATTTT.

The chain joins TRBV29-1 to TRBJ1-1; a weak D match, TRBD1 (6 bases). The CDR3 has 15 amino acids. The germline CDR1 and CDR2 sequences are SQVTM and ANQGSEA. V shed 2 bases and J shed 1 base, with 14 bases lying between them. CDR3 sequence reads: CSVEPTGAGNTEAFF. CDR3 coding DNA: TGCAGCGTTGAACCGACAGGCGCTGGGAACACTGAAGCTTTCTTT.

The V call is TRBV9, the J call TRBJ2-2; no clear D gene. Per the germline V gene, CDR1 is SGDLS and CDR2 is YYNGEE. The CDR3 is made up of 12 amino acids. V was shortened by 0 bases and J by 7 bases, with 4 bases between the two germline ends. The CDR3, as DNA: TGTGCCAGCAGCGTAGATTTCGGGGAGCTGTTTTTT. Protein sequence: CASSVDFGELFF.

This clone has only one observation. The V call is TRBV7-8, the J call TRBJ1-2, with D perhaps TRBD1 (5 bases). In germline, CDR1 is SGHVS, CDR2 FQNEAQ. The CDR3 totals 15 residues. V dropped 1 base and J dropped 0 bases, with 9 bases sitting between them. The CDR3 nucleotides are TGTGCCAGCAGCTTAGTTAGGGACGCTAACTATGGCTACACCTTC. Amino acid sequence: CASSLVRDANYGYTF.

The rearrangement links TRBV28 to TRBJ1-1; 8 nucleotides agree with TRBD1. Germline V CDR1 and CDR2: MDHEN, SYDVKM. V trimming: 5 bases; J trimming: 4 bases; junction bases outside the gene matches: 9. CDR3 length: 15 amino acids. CDR3 region: CASSPPRQGLTEAFF. In DNA form, the CDR3 reads TGTGCCAGCAGTCCCCCACGACAGGGGCTCACTGAAGCTTTCTTT. The full variable domain, in which reference TRBV28 and TRBJ1-1 provide the parts outside the CDR3, is DVKVTQSSRYLVKRTGEKVFLECVQDMDHENMFWYRQDPGLGLRLIYFSYDVKMKEKGDIPEGYSVSREKKERFSLILESASTNQTSMYLCASSPPRQGLTEAFFGQGTRLTVV.

This sequence joins TRBV6-6 and TRBJ1-2, with no clear D. With 3 bases removed from V and 5 bases from J, the gap between germline ends came to 10 bases. Germline values: CDR1 MNHNY, CDR2 SVGAGI (reference sequence). CDR3 size: 13 residues. The CDR3 reads CASSYVTDYGYTF. In DNA form, the CDR3 reads TGTGCCAGCAGTTATGTTACGGATTATGGCTACACCTTC.

The sample holds one count of this clone. The gene calls are TRBV14 and TRBJ1-3, with D hard to call. The CDR3 has 17 amino acids. The V end lost 1 base, the J end lost 2 bases, and 15 bases lay between the germline ends. Looked up from germline, CDR1 is SGHDN and CDR2 is FVKESK. The CDR3 loop reads CASSQGVLARPGNTIYF. CDR3 sequence (DNA): TGTGCCAGCAGCCAAGGGGTGCTGGCCCGGCCTGGAAACACCATATATTTT.

This chain links TRBV19 with TRBJ2-7; perhaps TRBD2 as D (5 bases). Germline V gives CDR1 LNHDA, CDR2 SQIVND (reference sequence). Trimming pared 5 bases from V and 6 bases from J, leaving 14 bases between. The length of the CDR3 is 13 residues. The CDR3 sequence is CASSPSTISEQYF. The CDR3 DNA reads TGTGCCAGTAGTCCCTCGACTATTAGCGAGCAGTACTTC.

The CDR3 sequence is CAWSDTSTDTQYF. In DNA form, the CDR3 reads TGTGCCTGGTCTGACACGAGCACAGATACGCAGTATTTT. The chain couples TRBV30 to TRBJ2-3, with no clear D. Per germline, CDR1 GTSNPN and CDR2 SVGIG (reference sequence). The CDR3 length is 13 residues. The V end was cut by 5 bases, the J end by 0 bases, with 9 bases between.

The J gene is TRBJ1-1, the V gene TRBV7-3; possible D gene TRBD1, 5 bases. Germline loops: CDR1 SGHTA, CDR2 FQGTGA. V was pared by 3 bases and J by 4 bases, with 12 bases between. CDR3 length: 14 residues. The CDR3 coding sequence is TGTGCCAGCAGCTTGAGGTCAGGGAGCACTGAAGCTTTCTTT. Translated, it gives CASSLRSGSTEAFF.

This sequence joins TRBV9 and TRBJ1-1; D call uncertain. V shed 0 bases and J shed 2 bases, with 5 bases lying between them. CDR1 is SGDLS, CDR2 YYNGEE, per germline. The CDR3 has 13 residues. The CDR3 here is CASSVEGNTEAFF. The CDR3 DNA reads as TGTGCCAGCAGCGTAGAGGGAAACACTGAAGCTTTCTTT.

The chain employs TRBV14 and TRBJ1-1; weak D call: TRBD1 (5 bases). V was shortened by 2 bases and J by 3 bases, with 19 bases between the two germline ends. This CDR3 region has 17 residues. Germline V gene sequence: CDR1 SGHDN, CDR2 FVKESK. CDR3 nucleotide sequence: TGTGCCAGCAGCCAATTCCACGGTGGGACGATGGACACTGAAGCTTTCTTT. It specifies CASSQFHGGTMDTEAFF.

In nucleotides, the CDR3 is TGCAGCGTTCATACAGGGGTAGAGACCCAGTACTTC. Protein: CSVHTGVETQYF. The chain links TRBV29-1 to TRBJ2-5; 7 bases agree with TRBD1. Germline CDR1 is SQVTM and CDR2 is ANQGSEA. CDR3 length: 12 amino acids. J lost 4 bases, V lost 5 bases, and 4 bases had no gene match.